This note documents a single TCR beta chain sequence. Antigen: not known. Assay used: immunoSEQ multiplex PCR; TCRdb lists only in-frame clones, some missing. Among 35,000 to 40,000 clones listed, roughly nine tenths were seen once. This sample stems from a study of graft-versus-host responses after intestinal transplantation. Study information: Recipients were all induced with anti-thymocyte globulin, then given tacrolimus and steroids for about 3 years.

The V and J ends lost 5 bases and 6 bases respectively, with 14 bases between them. CDR1 and CDR2 (germline): SGHNT, YENEEA. This CDR3 has 14 amino acids. Lymphocytes (intraepithelial and lamina propria) were released by processing the graft tissue. Findings and caveats of the study: Early after transplant, HvG declines were associated with peak levels of circulating GvH clones. GvH clones surfaced in recipient marrow, some emerging earlier in ileum or blood.

This TCR came from a human patient who received an intestinal transplant, so some T cells may come from the graft donor. J is TRBJ2-1 and V is TRBV11-3; D ambiguous. The sequences come from ileum tissue, collected 200 to 210 days after intestinal transplant. CDR3 nucleotide sequence: TGTGCCAGCAGCCCAAGGCAAGGAATCAATGAGCAGTTCTTC. Translating gives CASSPRQGINEQFF.